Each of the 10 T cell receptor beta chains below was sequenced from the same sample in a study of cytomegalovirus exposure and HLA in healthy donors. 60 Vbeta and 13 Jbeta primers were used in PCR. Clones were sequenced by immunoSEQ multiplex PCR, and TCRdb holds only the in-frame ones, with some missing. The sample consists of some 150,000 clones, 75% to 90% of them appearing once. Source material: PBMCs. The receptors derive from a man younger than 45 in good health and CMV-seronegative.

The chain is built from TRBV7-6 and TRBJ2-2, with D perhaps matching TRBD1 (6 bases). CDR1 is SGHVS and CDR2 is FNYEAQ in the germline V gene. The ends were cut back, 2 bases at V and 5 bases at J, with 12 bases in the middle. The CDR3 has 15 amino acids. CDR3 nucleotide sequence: TGTGCCAGCAGCTTACGTACAGGGTTGACCGGGGAGCTGTTTTTT. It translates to CASSLRTGLTGELFF.

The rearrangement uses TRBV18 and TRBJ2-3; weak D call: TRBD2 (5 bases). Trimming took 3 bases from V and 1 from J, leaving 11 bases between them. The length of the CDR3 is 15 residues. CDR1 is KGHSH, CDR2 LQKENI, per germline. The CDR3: CASSPLSGRTDTQYF. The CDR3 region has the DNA TGTGCCAGCTCACCTTTAAGCGGACGCACAGATACGCAGTATTTT.

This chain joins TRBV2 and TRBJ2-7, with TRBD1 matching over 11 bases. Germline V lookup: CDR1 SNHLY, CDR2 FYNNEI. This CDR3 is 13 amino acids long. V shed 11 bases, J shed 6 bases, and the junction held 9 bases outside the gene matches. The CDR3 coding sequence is TGTGCCTGTCGGGGACAGGGGGGAGGCGAGCAGTACTTC. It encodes CACRGQGGGEQYF.

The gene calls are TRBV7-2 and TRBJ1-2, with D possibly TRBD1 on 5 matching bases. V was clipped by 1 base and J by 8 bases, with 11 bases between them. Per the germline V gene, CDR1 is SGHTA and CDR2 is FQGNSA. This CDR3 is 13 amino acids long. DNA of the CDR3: TGTGCCAGCAGCTTAGACAGGTCTTCCGGCTACACCTTC. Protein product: CASSLDRSSGYTF. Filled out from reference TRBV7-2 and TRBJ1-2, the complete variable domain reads GAGVSQSPSNKVTEKGKDVELRCDPISGHTALYWYRQSLGQGLEFLIYFQGNSAPDKSGLPSDRFSAERTGGSVSTLTIQRTQQEDSAVYLCASSLDRSSGYTFGSGTRLTVV.

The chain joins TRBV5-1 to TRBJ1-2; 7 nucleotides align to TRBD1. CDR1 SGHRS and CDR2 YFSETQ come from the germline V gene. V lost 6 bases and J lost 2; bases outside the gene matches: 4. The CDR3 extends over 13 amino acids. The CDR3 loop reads CASNPTGNYGYTF. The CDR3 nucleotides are TGCGCCAGCAACCCGACAGGGAACTATGGCTACACCTTC.

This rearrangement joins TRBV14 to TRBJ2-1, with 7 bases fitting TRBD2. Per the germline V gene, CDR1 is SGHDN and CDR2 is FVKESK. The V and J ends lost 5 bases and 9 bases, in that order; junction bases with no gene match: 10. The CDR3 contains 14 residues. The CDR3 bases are TGTGCCAGCAGCTTCGGACTAGGAATCAGTGAGCAGTTCTTC. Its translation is CASSFGLGISEQFF.

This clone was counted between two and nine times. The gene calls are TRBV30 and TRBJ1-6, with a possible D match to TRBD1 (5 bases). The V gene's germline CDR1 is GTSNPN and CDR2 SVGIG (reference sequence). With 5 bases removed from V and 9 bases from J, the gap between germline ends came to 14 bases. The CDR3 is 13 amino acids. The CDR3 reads CAWEREQGSPLHF. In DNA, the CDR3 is TGTGCCTGGGAGCGAGAGCAGGGTTCACCCCTCCACTTT. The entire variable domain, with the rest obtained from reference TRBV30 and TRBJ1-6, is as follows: SQTIHQWPATLVQPVGSPLSLECTVEGTSNPNLYWYRQAAGRGLQLLFYSVGIGQISSEVPQNLSASRPQDRQFILSSKKLLLSDSGFYLCAWEREQGSPLHFGNGTRLTVT.

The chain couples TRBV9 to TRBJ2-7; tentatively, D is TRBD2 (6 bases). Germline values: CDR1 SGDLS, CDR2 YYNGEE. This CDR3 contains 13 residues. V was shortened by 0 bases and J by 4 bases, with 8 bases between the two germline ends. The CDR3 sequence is CASSVAGDYEQYF. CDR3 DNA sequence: TGTGCCAGCAGCGTAGCGGGAGATTACGAGCAGTACTTC.

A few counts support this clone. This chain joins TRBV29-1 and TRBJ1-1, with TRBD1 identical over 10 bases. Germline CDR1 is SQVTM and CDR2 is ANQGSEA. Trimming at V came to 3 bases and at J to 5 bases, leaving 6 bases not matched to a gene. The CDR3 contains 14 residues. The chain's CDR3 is CSVETGTGETEAFF. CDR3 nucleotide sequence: TGCAGCGTTGAGACCGGGACAGGGGAGACTGAAGCTTTCTTT.

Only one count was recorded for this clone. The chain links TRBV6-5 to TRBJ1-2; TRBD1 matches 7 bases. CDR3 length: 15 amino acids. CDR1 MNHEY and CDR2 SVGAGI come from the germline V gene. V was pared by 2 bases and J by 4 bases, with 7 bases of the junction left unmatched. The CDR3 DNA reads TGTGCCAGCAGTTACAGTGGGGGACAGACCTATGGCTACACCTTC. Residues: CASSYSGGQTYGYTF.